This T cell receptor (beta chain) was sequenced for a study of cytomegalovirus exposure and HLA in healthy donors (dated by TCRdb to the late 2010s). In terms of the full investigation: In an earlier analysis of about 560 of the donors, approximately 260 Gb of sequence data and about 110 million unique TCR beta sequences from roughly 200 million T cells were reported. About 280 gigabases of sequencing data and 75 million to 85 million unique TCR sequences made up an early release that covered 640 HLA-typed donors. Of the approximately 400 genotyped donors, roughly 76% were placed in the genetic ancestry cluster associated with self-reported Caucasian donors. The aim of the study was to test whether cataloging public T cell receptors could identify signatures of past pathogen exposure. The study used immunosequencing to profile the T cell repertoires of approximately 640 subjects and linked those repertoires to cytomegalovirus serostatus. Besides the first cohort of around 700 subjects, a separate validation cohort made up of 95 to 150 different subjects was used. The study combined high-throughput TCR immunosequencing, statistical association of individual TCRs with disease status, and machine learning to predict cytomegalovirus infection status. A later analysis re-examined previously published TCR beta repertoires from roughly 650 donors and added high-resolution HLA genotyping to investigate patterns of TCR occurrence. In the later analysis, no new phenotypic data were used to find candidate immune exposures; instead, reliance was placed on TCR beta sequences and their occurrence across donors. In an earlier analysis of a few hundred of the donors, high-throughput TCR beta sequencing was used to judge whether each TCR beta V gene segment behaved as functional or pseudogenic. Alongside the repertoire data, information on donor age, sex, ethnicity and CMV serostatus was compiled. In a later genetic analysis, genome-wide SNP genotypes for about three fifths of the roughly 670 donors were used, and that subset was treated as a discovery cohort. All discovery cohort repertoires had been generated using a single sequencing platform. Both class I and class II loci were covered by HLA typing, at four-digit resolution. Typing coverage varied by locus: roughly 620-640 donors for A, B, C, DRB1 and DQB1; under 550 for DQA1; 600 to 610 for DPA1; around 490 for DPB1. About 5 DR-DQ haplotypes were handled as single units for association and clustering, since linkage in the cohort was strong. Among some 400 genotyped donors of the cohort, an average of about 220,000 unique TCR beta nucleotide sequences was sequenced per donor, of which about 18% were non-productive. Results and caveats for the whole study, not just this receptor: About 17 rarely observed V segments, including chromosome 9 orphons, were excluded from the earlier analysis of approximately 500 of the donors because counts were too low. The authors suggested that the approach could potentially be generalized to other disease states and immunological phenotypes. The classifier was reported to diagnose cytomegalovirus status with high specificity and sensitivity in both the original and validation cohorts. A cluster of highly shared sequence variants was judged likely to represent a technical artifact of the sequencing pipeline. Compared with equally common non-associated chains, HLA-associated TCR beta chains in a later analysis were more clonally expanded and had lower generation probabilities. The study gave a list of 150 to 200 TCR beta chains associated with cytomegalovirus. In a later analysis, several top co-occurrence clusters were reported to appear linked to parvovirus B19, influenza, CMV and Epstein-Barr virus. A later genetic analysis reported fewer N-insertions in productive TCRs among donors in an Asian-associated ancestry cluster than the approximately 670-donor mean. Because some donors lacked HLA typing at each locus, the association tests relied only on the typed subset. A further reported finding was that TCR beta sequences accurately predicted the HLA-A and HLA-B alleles for most subjects in the first cohort. In a later analysis, the rate of TCR association differed among HLA loci, with DRB1 alleles having the most associated TCRs and HLA-C alleles having the fewest. Most CMV-associated TCR beta chains appeared to be HLA-restricted in a later analysis, and the HLA associations seemed to be driven largely by CMV exposure. In a later genetic analysis, a missense DCLRE1C variant was associated with V-gene and J-gene trimming of TCR beta chains, and the association was replicated in an independent cohort. The cohort was sequenced for TCR beta chains only, and without alpha or paired-chain data the features that could be detected were limited. Specific HLA alleles were associated with 15,000 to 20,000 TCR beta sequences at a false discovery rate of 0.05 in a later analysis. Some IMGT-functional V segments, including TRBV6-2 and TRBV6-3, could not be told apart with the 87-base-pair reads, so those segments were excluded. In an earlier analysis of 587 of the donors, most TCR beta V segments were observed in productive rearrangements about 87% or about 30% of the time, broadly matching IMGT annotations. While some public TCRs were present in many individuals, most TCR sequences turned up only very rarely across donors. CMV serostatus was the only immune exposure information available for the cohort. Linkage disequilibrium might explain the correlated functional status among segregating V segments, but an unknown experimental factor could not be ruled out. Strong co-occurrence of HLA alleles, especially DR and DQ, made assigning TCR associations to individual alleles difficult. In vitro tests confirmed that a few of the cytomegalovirus-associated TCR beta chains recognize cytomegalovirus antigens. Presence/absence analyses assumed roughly uniform sequencing depth across donors, an assumption that may not hold.

Counted from cysteine to phenylalanine, this CDR3 has 18 amino acids. CDR3 DNA only is kept here, 54 bases in frame from base 1. The germline V gene yields MNHNS for CDR1 and SASEGT for CDR2. Trimming takes 4 bases from V and 0 bases from J, and the germline ends sit 16 bases apart. Regarding this clone: It lacks a known antigen. Within one base of it there is no much larger clone, and no base qualities were kept.

The cohort comprised around 690 healthy bone marrow donors. At the time of sampling, every cohort member was nominally healthy, though immune exposures that went unrecorded were likely present. The donor was CMV seropositive and was included in the group of 250 to 300 seropositive cohort members. Each donor provided a peripheral blood sample, and peripheral blood mononuclear cells were used for TCR beta sequencing. Genomic DNA extraction from the blood cell samples was performed with the Qiagen DNeasy Blood Extraction Kit. Libraries were constructed by the immunoSEQ multiplex PCR assay. A mixture of 60 forward primers for TCR Vbeta segments and 13 reverse primers for TCR Jbeta segments was used in the multiplex PCR. Amplification of the CDR3 region of rearranged TCR beta genes was performed with a multiplex PCR assay on genomic DNA. The Illumina HiSeq System was used to sequence the amplified TCR beta libraries as 87-base-pair reads. The paper's processing steps were these. A later analysis tallied roughly 78 million unique TCR beta chains across the 600 to 700 repertoires, and about 12 million of those chains were shared by two or more donors. Raw reads were error-corrected and collapsed into unique sequences by a nearest-neighbor algorithm in which closely related sequences were merged to remove PCR and sequencing errors. V, D and J gene segments were assigned by aligning CDR3 sequences to IMGT reference sequences. For a sequence to be retained, at least a six-nucleotide match to both a V gene segment and a J gene segment was required. Rearrangements were classified as productive when the CDR3 lacked stop codons and remained in frame with V and J, and all other rearrangements were classified as non-productive. CDR3 was defined according to IMGT convention as the region running from the second conserved V-encoded cysteine to the conserved J-encoded phenylalanine. In an earlier analysis of more than 550 of the donors, sequences lacking an unambiguous match to a single V gene segment were excluded. In an earlier analysis of 450 to 750 of the donors, a V segment was called functional when productive rearrangements were above 56.7%, and segregating when the standard deviation between donors exceeded 5%. To diagnose cytomegalovirus status from the catalog of TCR beta chain sequences, a statistical classification framework was built. In a later analysis, TCR nucleotide sequences were compared against IMGT/GENE-DB human TR gene sequences so that V and J genes could be assigned. The TCRdist pipeline was used in a later analysis to assign CDR3 sequences and most-parsimonious VDJ recombination scenarios. A later analysis defined each TCR beta chain by its CDR3 amino acid sequence plus V-gene family, and excluded reads lacking a unique V-gene family. In a later analysis, 500 to 700 highly shared, low-generation-probability nucleotide sequences were removed to address suspected cross-contamination and a sequencing artifact. A later analysis calculated a clonal expansion index for each public chain from normalized within-repertoire ranks of inferred template counts. Generation probabilities in a later analysis came from a VDJ recombination model fitted to out-of-frame rearrangements, and those results were checked against IGoR. In a later analysis, hypergeometric tests were used to score TCR-TCR, TCR-HLA and TCR-CMV co-occurrence, with a repertoire-size bias correction applied to TCR pairs. In a later analysis, false discovery rates were estimated by permuting HLA or CMV assignments 20 times. In a later analysis, co-occurring TCRs were grouped using DBSCAN, with TCRdist sequence similarity added in when clustering inside HLA-allele-positive subsets. Repertoires with fewer than 30,000 or more than 120,000 public chains, plus five repertoires with anomalous nucleotide sharing, were excluded from co-occurrence clustering. Here the immuneACCESS table is served through TCRdb, limited to in-frame sequences with V and J called. Missing clones are a known gap in these copies; in checked studies unresolved V genes cover under half, and the rest lacks a known reason. The V and J calls and clone size come from that table; D and trimming were worked out from the DNA. In this sample the table shows about 85,000 clones, 80% of which occur a single time. The ten biggest clones cover roughly 32% of the sample.

The sequenced sample consisted of PBMCs. The V and J segments used are TRBV6-1 and TRBJ1-6; confidence is insufficient to name the D gene. This TCR was sampled from a man between 50 and 59 years old in good health and CMV-seropositive. The CDR3 region: CASSGSRGATSYNSPLHF. The nucleotide sequence reads TGTGCCAGCAGTGGAAGCCGCGGTGCGACCTCCTATAATTCACCCCTCCACTTT.